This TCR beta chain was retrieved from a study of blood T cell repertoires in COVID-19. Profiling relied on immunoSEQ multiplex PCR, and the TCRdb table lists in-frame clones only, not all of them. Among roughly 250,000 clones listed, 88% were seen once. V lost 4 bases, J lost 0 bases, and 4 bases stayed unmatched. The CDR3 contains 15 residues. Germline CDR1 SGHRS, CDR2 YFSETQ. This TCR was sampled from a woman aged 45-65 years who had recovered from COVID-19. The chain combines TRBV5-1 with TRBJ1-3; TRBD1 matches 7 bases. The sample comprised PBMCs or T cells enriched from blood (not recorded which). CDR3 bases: TGCGCCAGCAGCCAGGGACAGCTCTCTGGAAACACCATATATTTT. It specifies CASSQGQLSGNTIYF. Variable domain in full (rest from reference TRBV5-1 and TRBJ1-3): KAGVTQTPRYLIKTRGQQVTLSCSPISGHRSVSWYQQTPGQGLQFLFEYFSETQRNKGNFPGRFSGRQFSNSRSEMNVSTLELGDSALYLCASSQGQLSGNTIYFGEGSWLTVV.